Below, 3 T cell receptor beta chains from the same sample are listed, as sequenced in a study of control samples from healthy donors and cancer patients. Clones were sequenced by immunoSEQ multiplex PCR, and TCRdb holds only the in-frame ones, with some missing. The data hold tens of thousands of clones, with over 75% observed a single time. The sequencing sample was made of blood. These receptors all come from a man aged 50 or older in good health.

The chain employs TRBV9 and TRBJ2-1, with D possibly matching TRBD1 (5 bases). The CDR3 has 16 residues. V was pared by 4 bases and J by 2 bases, with 16 bases between. Germline CDR1 SGDLS, CDR2 YYNGEE. CDR3 sequence reads: CASSPRQKGPYNEQFF. The CDR3 coding sequence is TGTGCCAGCAGCCCACGACAGAAAGGGCCCTACAATGAGCAGTTCTTC.

The chain uses TRBV5-1 and TRBJ1-3; tentatively, D is TRBD1 (6 bases). V dropped 1 base and J dropped 8 bases, with 13 bases sitting between them. Per germline, CDR1 SGHRS and CDR2 YFSETQ. The CDR3 loop spans 14 amino acids. This chain's CDR3 is CASSLMEGVDTIYF. The CDR3 bases are TGCGCCAGCAGCTTGATGGAGGGGGTAGACACCATATATTTT.

The gene calls are TRBV7-9 and TRBJ2-5; 8 bases align to TRBD2. CDR1 is SEHNR, CDR2 FQNEAQ, per germline (reference sequence). The CDR3 has 18 residues. After removal of 8 bases from V and 2 bases from J, the junction contained 19 bases not matched to a gene. The CDR3 reads CASPSEVAAASGQETQYF. In DNA form, the CDR3 reads TGTGCCAGCCCATCAGAGGTCGCGGCGGCTAGCGGGCAAGAGACCCAGTACTTC.